This TCR beta chain was found in a study of blood T cell repertoires in COVID-19. About the study: Material from acute and convalescent COVID-19 was sourced from the United States, Italy and Spain.

The CDR3 is 14 amino acids. Germline lookup yields CDR1 SQVTM and CDR2 ANQGSEA. Trimming took 2 bases from V and 6 from J, leaving 14 bases between them. Source study methods: Counts of nucleated cells, estimated from reference gene primer amplification, were obtained. Clones were read by immunoSEQ multiplex PCR, and TCRdb kept only the in-frame ones, dropping some. D and trimming were read from the DNA, whereas the V and J calls and clone size are those reported in that table. The table shows under 250,000 clones, with 89% occurring only once. Sequenced input: peripheral blood. The sequence derives from a woman between 40 and 50 years old with acute or convalescent COVID-19. V is TRBV29-1 and J is TRBJ1-5; tentatively, D is TRBD1 (5 bases). This CDR3 reads CSVEFFHQGQPQHF. CDR3 bases: TGCAGCGTTGAATTTTTCCATCAGGGTCAGCCCCAGCATTTT.